This T cell receptor (beta chain) came from a study of T cells in Graves' hyperthyroidism and ophthalmopathy. Study-wide results and limits: Ophthalmopathy cases were set apart from stable hyperthyroidism by a 13 V-J model. The model forecast ophthalmopathy, anticipating it by a median around 6.5 months before onset. Most thyroid-expanded clonotypes above 0.001 were also found in blood.

Patients were excluded for uncontrolled infection, other autoimmune disease, pregnancy or lactation. This clonotype appeared many times. No antigen is known for it. RNA transcripts were the template for amplifying TCR beta CDR3 regions. Initially, a first-round RT-PCR of the TCR CDR3 employed the HTBI primer set. TCRdb itself ran the multiplex PCR reads through MiXCR, one entry per CDR3 protein. Of 550,000 to 650,000 distinct CDR3 sequences listed, approximately 15% were seen once; the top ten hold approximately 15%. Per germline, CDR1 SQVTM and CDR2 ANQGSEA. CDR3 length: 15 residues. V lost 5 bases, J lost 1 base, and 6 bases stayed unmatched.

The sequencing input was blood. V is TRBV29-1 and J is TRBJ2-7; 12 nucleotides agree with TRBD2. The sequence derives from a woman aged 35 to 49 with Graves' hyperthyroidism. The CDR3 coding sequence is TGCAGCGTTCGGGCGCTAGCGGGAGGGTCCTACGAGCAGTACTTC. Residues: CSVRALAGGSYEQYF.